The 13 T cell receptor beta chains below were found in one sample sequenced in a study of shared clonotypes between healthy human individuals. Profiling relied on immunoSEQ multiplex PCR, and the TCRdb table lists in-frame clones only, not all of them. This table has 1.5 million to 2.5 million clones, approximately 95% appearing once. CD45RO-negative, CCR7-positively selected cells formed the naive CD8 fraction, excluding terminally differentiated effector memory CD45RA+ cells. Material: naive CD8+ T cells sorted from blood. The receptors here all came from a young man in good health.

The J gene is TRBJ1-5, the V gene TRBV19; 8 nucleotides line up with TRBD1. The V gene end was trimmed by 9 bases and the J gene end by 5 bases; junction bases not matched to a gene: 3. This CDR3 spans 12 amino acids. Germline V gene sequence: CDR1 LNHDA, CDR2 SQIVND (reference sequence). The CDR3 region has the DNA TGTGCCAGACCGGACAGGGATCAGCCCCAGCATTTT. Translated: CARPDRDQPQHF.

The rearrangement uses TRBV5-1 and TRBJ1-1; a weak D match, TRBD1 (6 bases). CDR1 SGHRS and CDR2 YFSETQ come from the germline V gene. Trimming pared 6 bases from V and 4 bases from J, leaving 22 bases between. This CDR3 comprises 16 residues. The CDR3 DNA reads TGCGCCAGCACCCCCCCCATTACAGGGTCGGTCACTGAAGCTTTCTTT. Protein: CASTPPITGSVTEAFF.

The chain combines TRBV19 with TRBJ1-5; possibly TRBD1 for D (5 bases). CDR3 length: 15 residues. Deletions cut 4 bases from V and 2 bases from J, with 12 bases between. Germline-derived CDR1 and CDR2 are LNHDA and SQIVND (reference sequence). The CDR3 coding sequence is TGTGCCAGTAGTACGGCGGGGGAGGGCAATCAGCCCCAGCATTTT. This translates into CASSTAGEGNQPQHF.

The genes are TRBV27 and TRBJ1-5; no reliable D call. CDR1 and CDR2 (germline): MNHEY, SMNVEV (reference sequence). The CDR3 totals 15 residues. V gave up 2 bases and J gave up 3 bases, with 11 bases separating them. The CDR3 here is CASSLIAAANQPQHF. The CDR3 nucleotides read TGTGCCAGCAGTTTAATCGCGGCAGCCAATCAGCCCCAGCATTTT.

V usage is TRBV4-3 and J usage is TRBJ2-5, with TRBD1 identical over 8 bases. The germline V gene has CDR1 LGHNA and CDR2 YSLEER. Trimming cost V 0 bases and J 4 bases; bases outside gene matches: 10. CDR3 length: 17 residues. In nucleotides, the CDR3 is TGCGCCAGCAGCCAAGATGGCCCAGGGGGCGAGGGAGAGACCCAGTACTTC. It is translated as CASSQDGPGGEGETQYF.

The chain links TRBV30 to TRBJ1-1; a weak D match, TRBD1 (5 bases). The CDR3 extends over 13 amino acids. Germline V gene lookup returns CDR1 GTSNPN and CDR2 SVGIG (reference sequence). Trimming removed 5 bases from V and 1 base from J, with 11 bases in between. The CDR3 region has the DNA TGTGCCTGGCGGAATGGGGCGAACACTGAAGCTTTCTTT. This codes for CAWRNGANTEAFF.

The rearrangement joins TRBV27 to TRBJ2-7; D is unresolved. Trimming pared 5 bases from V and 1 base from J, leaving 9 bases between. This CDR3 region has 13 residues. Germline V gene data show CDR1 as MNHEY and CDR2 as SMNVEV (reference sequence). Here the CDR3 DNA reads TGTGCCAGCAGTAAGGTCCGGTCCTACGAGCAGTACTTC. This translates into CASSKVRSYEQYF.

The chain carries TRBV5-6 and TRBJ1-6; possibly TRBD1 for D (6 bases). The CDR3 loop spans 14 amino acids. Trimming took 0 bases from V and 5 from J, leaving 6 bases between them. In germline, CDR1 is SGHDT, CDR2 YYEEEE. In DNA form, the CDR3 reads TGTGCCAGCAGCTTGGCAGGGGATAATTCACCCCTCCACTTT. It is translated as CASSLAGDNSPLHF.

CDR3 in DNA: TGCGCCAGCAGCCAAGAGCGCGGCCTCGAGCAGTACTTC. Translating gives CASSQERGLEQYF. This sequence joins TRBV4-3 and TRBJ2-7; D unresolved. This CDR3 comprises 13 residues. Germline CDR1 LGHNA, CDR2 YSLEER. V was shortened by 0 bases and J by 6 bases, with 9 bases between the two germline ends.

The V call is TRBV28, the J call TRBJ2-1; TRBD2 aligns across 10 bases. With V trimmed by 5 bases and J by 7 bases, 8 bases remained unmatched. The CDR3 spans 15 residues. Per germline, CDR1 MDHEN and CDR2 SYDVKM. For the CDR3, the DNA is TGTGCCAGCAGTAAAGCGGGGGGGCTATATAATGAGCAGTTCTTC. Translation: CASSKAGGLYNEQFF.

This clone turned up a few times. V gene TRBV11-2 combines with J gene TRBJ1-2; 7 positions agree with TRBD1. The V gene's germline CDR1 is SGHAT and CDR2 FQNNGV. The CDR3 is made up of 13 amino acids. With 1 base clipped from V and 6 bases from J, the junction kept 2 bases outside the gene matches. CDR3 amino acids: CASSLARGDGYTF. The CDR3, as DNA: TGTGCCAGCAGCTTAGCCAGGGGGGATGGCTACACCTTC.

This chain uses TRBV6-1 with TRBJ2-1; unclear D gene. Germline loops: CDR1 MNHNS, CDR2 SASEGT. V was pared by 8 bases and J by 6 bases, with 8 bases between. The CDR3 is 11 amino acids. The CDR3 loop reads CASRYFNEQFF. The CDR3 DNA sequence: TGTGCCAGCCGGTATTTCAATGAGCAGTTCTTC.

As regards this clone: The same CDR3 is also encoded by other DNA sequences in this sample. The rearrangement joins TRBV5-6 to TRBJ2-3; no firm D call. Trimming pared 0 bases from V and 4 bases from J, leaving 6 bases between. The germline V gene encodes CDR1 SGHDT and CDR2 YYEEEE. CDR3 size: 13 residues. In DNA form, the CDR3 reads TGTGCCAGCAGCTTGGATGCCGCAGATACGCAGTATTTT. It is translated as CASSLDAADTQYF.